The following is a T cell receptor (beta chain) sequence with its context. Spike-ins of synthetic TCR analog templates went into each PCR. Assay used: immunoSEQ multiplex PCR; TCRdb lists only in-frame clones, some missing. The table lists fewer than 40,000 clones, about 87% of them singletons, with 3% to 4% in the top ten. These data belong to a study of PD-L1 blockade in urothelial cancer. Study as a whole: Patients commenced atezolizumab in the mid-2010s, and it was given at 1,200 mg intravenously every 3 weeks. A median of 141,255 T cells was found in the blood samples.

V was clipped by 2 bases and J by 2 bases, with 9 bases between them. This CDR3 is built from 14 residues. Germline CDR1 is WNHNN and CDR2 is SYGVQD (reference sequence). The sample in question was PBMCs, obtained around atezolizumab (anti-PD-L1) treatment. The TCR comes from a man aged 45 to 65 with urothelial cancer. J is TRBJ2-5 and V is TRBV10-1, with D possibly being TRBD1 (5 bases). CDR3 coding DNA: TGCGCCAGCAGTGAGAAGGGGCGGCAAGAGACCCAGTACTTC. Protein sequence: CASSEKGRQETQYF.